These 4 T cell receptor beta chains share one sample of origin, sequenced in a study of T cells in Graves' hyperthyroidism and ophthalmopathy. TCR beta CDR3 sequences were amplified from RNA transcripts. Researchers ran a first-round RT-PCR on the TCR CDR3 using the HTBI primer set. One entry per CDR3 protein results from TCRdb running MiXCR on the multiplex PCR reads. The data hold roughly 420,000 distinct CDR3 sequences, with about 13% observed a single time. Sequenced input: blood. The receptor source for this set is a woman under 30 with Graves' hyperthyroidism.

In its sample, this clonotype was seen many times. This chain uses TRBV13 with TRBJ2-1; D is undetermined. From germline, CDR1 is PRHDT and CDR2 FYEKMQ (reference sequence). CDR3 size: 14 residues. V was clipped by 7 bases and J by 4 bases, with 14 bases between them. CDR3 loop: CASTLRGLYNEQFF. In nucleotides, the CDR3 is TGTGCCAGCACCCTCCGCGGCCTATACAATGAGCAGTTCTTC.

The table lists this clonotype with many counts. The chain carries TRBV18 and TRBJ1-1; tentatively, D is TRBD1 (6 bases). Germline V gives CDR1 KGHSH, CDR2 LQKENI. This CDR3 contains 15 residues. V lost 1 base, J lost 1 base, and 10 bases lay in between. The CDR3 DNA reads TGTGCCAGCTCACCACAGGGAGGGGGGAACACTGAAGCTTTCTTT. It encodes CASSPQGGGNTEAFF.

A few counts support this clonotype. J is TRBJ2-1 and V is TRBV24-1; no clear D. Trimming removed 2 bases from V and 13 bases from J, with 11 bases in between. Looked up from germline, CDR1 is KGHDR and CDR2 is SFDVKD. The CDR3 extends over 12 amino acids. The CDR3 sequence: CATSDWGGPQFF. CDR3 in DNA: TGTGCCACCAGTGATTGGGGTGGCCCTCAGTTCTTC.

This clonotype was counted ten times or more. The V call is TRBV6-1, the J call TRBJ2-7; D perhaps matches TRBD2 (6 bases). V was shortened by 3 bases and J by 2 bases, with 8 bases between the two germline ends. Germline V lookup: CDR1 MNHNS, CDR2 SASEGT. The CDR3 spans 13 residues. The CDR3 region is CASSEDYTYEQYF. The DNA for the CDR3 is TGTGCCAGCAGTGAGGACTACACCTACGAGCAGTACTTC.